One and the same sample provided the 9 T cell receptor beta chains below, sequenced in a study of blood T cells in healthy people across ages (dated by TCRdb to between 2015 and 2016). Libraries were constructed by 5' RACE. The sequencer listed for this sample is Illumina HiSeq 2500. A second PCR of roughly 7 to 12 cycles was run with a J-beta primer mix and a sample-barcoded 5' primer. TCRdb reanalyzed the raw reads on its own, using fastp at Q25 for trimming and MiXCR for clone calling, and kept in-frame beta chains. Merged by CDR3 protein, the rows form single entries marked with the most common genes and DNA. The sample records over 1,500,000 distinct CDR3 sequences, approximately 50% of which are singletons. 2% to 2.5% of the sample comes from the top ten. The sequenced material came from blood. All receptors come from a woman between 35 and 50 years old in good health.

V and J are TRBV6-5 and TRBJ2-7, with 8 bases matching TRBD1. The CDR3 has 14 amino acids. The V segment lost 5 bases and the J segment 3 bases; nucleotides outside the gene matches: 6. Germline CDR1 is MNHEY and CDR2 is SVGAGI. As DNA, the CDR3 is TGTGCCAGCAGTCAAACAGGGGGGTTCTACGAGCAGTACTTC. Amino acid sequence: CASSQTGGFYEQYF.

This clonotype was detected only once. The J gene is TRBJ2-1, the V gene TRBV5-1, with TRBD2 matching over 7 bases. J gave up 4 bases and V 4 bases, and 11 bases lay outside the gene matches. CDR3 length: 16 residues. Germline values: CDR1 SGHRS, CDR2 YFSETQ. In DNA, the CDR3 is TGCGCCAGCAGCCCAGACCTAGCGGTAGATTACAATGAGCAGTTCTTC. Protein: CASSPDLAVDYNEQFF.

This chain uses TRBV5-1 with TRBJ1-1, with TRBD1 identical over 7 bases. V gave up 4 bases and J gave up 6 bases; unmatched junction bases: 6. The CDR3 runs 13 residues. CDR1 SGHRS and CDR2 YFSETQ come from the germline V gene. The CDR3 nucleotides read TGCGCCAGCAGCAAGACAGGGTTGTCTGAAGCTTTCTTT. It encodes CASSKTGLSEAFF.

CDR3 protein: CASSLIFSGLAGAQGDTQYF. The CDR3 DNA sequence: TGTGCCAGCAGCTTAATATTCTCAGGACTAGCGGGGGCCCAGGGAGATACGCAGTATTTT. This chain links TRBV7-6 with TRBJ2-3; 13 bases fit TRBD2. Trimming removed 2 bases from V and 5 bases from J; junction bases left unmatched: 16. The CDR3 has 20 residues. Per the germline V gene, CDR1 is SGHVS and CDR2 is FNYEAQ. The whole variable domain, filled in from reference TRBV7-6 and TRBJ2-3, reads GAGVSQSPRYKVTKRGQDVALRCDPISGHVSLYWYRQALGQGPEFLTYFNYEAQQDKSGLPNDRFSAERPEGSISTLTIQRTEQRDSAMYRCASSLIFSGLAGAQGDTQYFGPGTRLTVL.

This clonotype occurred once. The chain has TRBV5-1 and TRBJ1-1, with D tentatively TRBD1 (5 bases). CDR1 SGHRS and CDR2 YFSETQ come from the germline V gene. The CDR3 has 15 amino acids. V was pared by 2 bases and J by 2 bases, with 13 bases between. The CDR3 sequence: CASSFQGRENTEAFF. The CDR3 DNA follows: TGCGCCAGCAGCTTCCAGGGCAGGGAAAACACTGAAGCTTTCTTT.

The J gene is TRBJ2-7, the V gene TRBV4-3; 11 bases match TRBD2. CDR1 is LGHNA and CDR2 is YSLEER in the germline V gene. This CDR3 is built from 15 residues. Trimming took 1 base from V and 6 from J; bases not matched to a gene: 5. The DNA of the CDR3 is TGCGCCAGCAGCCAAGTAGCGGGGGGGCTGAGCGAGCAGTACTTC. Amino acids: CASSQVAGGLSEQYF.

The CDR3 region is CASSPTEGGVSNQPQHF. The CDR3 nucleotides are TGTGCCAGCTCACCCACTGAGGGAGGCGTTAGCAATCAGCCCCAGCATTTT. The chain combines TRBV18 with TRBJ1-5; D not certain. The CDR3 runs to 17 residues. The germline gives CDR1 KGHSH, CDR2 LQKENI. With 3 bases removed from V and 0 bases from J, the gap between germline ends came to 15 bases.

In the case of this clonotype: A much larger clonotype is one base distant, so this may be a read error. The chain combines TRBV20-1 with TRBJ2-7, with 9 bases identical to TRBD2. The last part of the DNA fits TRBJ2-1 better; the J call may be wrong. CDR1 is DFQATT, CDR2 SNEGSKA, per germline (reference sequence). This CDR3 spans 13 amino acids. CDR3: CSAGTSFSYEQFF. The CDR3 DNA is TGCAGTGCTGGGACTAGCTTCTCCTACGAGCAGTTCTTC.

This clonotype was found a few times. The chain recombines TRBV6-5 with TRBJ1-2; possible D gene TRBD1, 5 bases. There are 14 residues in the CDR3. V lost 5 bases, J lost 6 bases, and 16 bases lay in between. Germline CDR1 reads MNHEY; CDR2 reads SVGAGI. The CDR3: CASSGGKGQNGYTF. As DNA, the CDR3 is TGTGCCAGCAGTGGGGGTAAAGGGCAGAATGGCTACACCTTC.